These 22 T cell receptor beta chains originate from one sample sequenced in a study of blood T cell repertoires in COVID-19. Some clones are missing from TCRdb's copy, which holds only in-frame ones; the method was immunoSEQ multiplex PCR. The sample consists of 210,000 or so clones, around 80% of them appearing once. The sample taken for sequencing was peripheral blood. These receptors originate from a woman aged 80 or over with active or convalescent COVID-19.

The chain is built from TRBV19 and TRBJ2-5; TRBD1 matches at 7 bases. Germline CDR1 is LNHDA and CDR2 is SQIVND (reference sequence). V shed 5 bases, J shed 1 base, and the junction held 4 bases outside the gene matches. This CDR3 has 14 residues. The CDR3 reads CASSSWDSQETQYF. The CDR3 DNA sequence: TGTGCCAGTAGTTCTTGGGACAGCCAAGAGACCCAGTACTTC.

The CDR3 reads CASKREAGGLNTQYF. The CDR3 bases are TGTGCCTCAAAACGGGAAGCGGGGGGTCTAAATACGCAGTATTTT. The gene calls are TRBV6-5 and TRBJ2-3; 9 nucleotides align to TRBD2. Germline V lookup: CDR1 MNHEY, CDR2 SVGAGI. This CDR3 comprises 15 residues. The V segment lost 11 bases and the J segment 7 bases; nucleotides outside the gene matches: 16.

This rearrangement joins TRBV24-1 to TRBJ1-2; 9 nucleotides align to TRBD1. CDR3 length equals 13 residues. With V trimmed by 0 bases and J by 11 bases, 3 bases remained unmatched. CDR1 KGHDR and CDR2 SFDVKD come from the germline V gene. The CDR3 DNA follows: TGTGCCACCAGTGATTTGGGGACAGGGAAATACACCTTC. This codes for CATSDLGTGKYTF.

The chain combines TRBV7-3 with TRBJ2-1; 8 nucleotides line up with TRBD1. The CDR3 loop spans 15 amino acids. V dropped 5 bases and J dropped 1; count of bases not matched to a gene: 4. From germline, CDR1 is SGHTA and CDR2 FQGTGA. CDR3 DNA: TGTGCCAGCAGCCCCGACAGGGGTTCCTACAATGAGCAGTTCTTC. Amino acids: CASSPDRGSYNEQFF.

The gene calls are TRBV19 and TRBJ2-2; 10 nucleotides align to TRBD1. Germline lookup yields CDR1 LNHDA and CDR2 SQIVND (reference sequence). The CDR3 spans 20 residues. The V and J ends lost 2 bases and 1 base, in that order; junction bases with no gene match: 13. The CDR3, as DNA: TGTGCCAGTAGTATAAGAGGACAGGGGGGGAGACGCCGGAACACCGGGGAGCTGTTTTTT. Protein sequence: CASSIRGQGGRRRNTGELFF.

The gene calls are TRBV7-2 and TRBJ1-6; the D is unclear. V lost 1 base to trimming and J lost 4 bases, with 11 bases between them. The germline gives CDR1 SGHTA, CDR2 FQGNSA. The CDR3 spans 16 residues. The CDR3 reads CASSLGSGLYNSPLHF. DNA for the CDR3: TGTGCCAGCAGCTTAGGGTCCGGGTTATATAATTCACCCCTCCACTTT.

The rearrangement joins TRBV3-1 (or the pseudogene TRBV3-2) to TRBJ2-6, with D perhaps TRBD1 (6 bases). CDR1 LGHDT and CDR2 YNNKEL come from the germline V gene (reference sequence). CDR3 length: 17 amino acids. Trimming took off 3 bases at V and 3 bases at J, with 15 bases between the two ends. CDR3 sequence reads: CASSHFLQGNGANVLTF. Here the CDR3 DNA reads TGTGCCAGCAGCCACTTTCTTCAGGGGAATGGGGCCAACGTCCTGACTTTC.

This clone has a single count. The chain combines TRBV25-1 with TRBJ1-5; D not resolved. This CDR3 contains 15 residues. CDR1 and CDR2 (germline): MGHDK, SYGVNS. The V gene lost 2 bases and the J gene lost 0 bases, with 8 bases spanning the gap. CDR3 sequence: CASSEAGDSNQPQHF. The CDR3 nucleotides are TGTGCCAGCAGTGAAGCCGGGGATAGCAATCAGCCCCAGCATTTT.

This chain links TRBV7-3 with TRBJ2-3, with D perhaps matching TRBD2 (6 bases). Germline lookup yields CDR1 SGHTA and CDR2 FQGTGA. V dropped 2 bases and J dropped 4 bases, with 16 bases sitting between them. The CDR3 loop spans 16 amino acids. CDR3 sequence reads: CASSLQGLSNSDTQYF. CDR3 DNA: TGTGCCAGCAGCTTACAGGGACTTAGCAATTCAGATACGCAGTATTTT.

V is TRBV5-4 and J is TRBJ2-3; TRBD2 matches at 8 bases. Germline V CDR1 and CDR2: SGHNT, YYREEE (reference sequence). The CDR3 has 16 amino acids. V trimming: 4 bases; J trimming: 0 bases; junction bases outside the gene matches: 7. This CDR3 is CASSGGGGRSTDTQYF. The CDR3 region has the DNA TGTGCCAGCAGCGGCGGCGGCGGGAGGAGCACAGATACGCAGTATTTT.

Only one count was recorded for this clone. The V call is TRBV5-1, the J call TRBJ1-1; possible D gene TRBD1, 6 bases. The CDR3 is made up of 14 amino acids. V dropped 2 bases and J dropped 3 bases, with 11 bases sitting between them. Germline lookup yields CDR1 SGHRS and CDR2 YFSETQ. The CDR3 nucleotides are TGCGCCAGCAGCTTTGCGGGGGCGGACACTGAAGCTTTCTTT. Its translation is CASSFAGADTEAFF.

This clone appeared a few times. CDR3 residues: CASSPRTISVEQYF. CDR3 nucleotide sequence: TGTGCCAGCAGCCCTCGGACGATTAGCGTCGAGCAGTACTTC. The chain uses TRBV11-2 and TRBJ2-7; a possible D gene is TRBD2 (5 bases). CDR1 and CDR2 (germline): SGHAT, FQNNGV. The length of the CDR3 is 14 residues. V was shortened by 5 bases and J by 6 bases, with 17 bases between the two germline ends.

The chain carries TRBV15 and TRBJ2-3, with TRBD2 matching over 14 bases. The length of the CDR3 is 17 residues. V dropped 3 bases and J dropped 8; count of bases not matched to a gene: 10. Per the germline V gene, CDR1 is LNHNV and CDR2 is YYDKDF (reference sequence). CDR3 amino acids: CATSSASPGLAGATQYF. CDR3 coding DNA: TGTGCCACCAGCAGTGCTTCACCGGGACTAGCGGGAGCTACGCAGTATTTT.

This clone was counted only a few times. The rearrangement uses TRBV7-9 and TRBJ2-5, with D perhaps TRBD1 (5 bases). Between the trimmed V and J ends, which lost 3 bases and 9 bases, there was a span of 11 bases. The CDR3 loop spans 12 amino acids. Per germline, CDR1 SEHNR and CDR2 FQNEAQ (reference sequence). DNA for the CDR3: TGTGCCAGCAGCTTGGATAGACAGTCCCAGTACTTC. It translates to CASSLDRQSQYF.

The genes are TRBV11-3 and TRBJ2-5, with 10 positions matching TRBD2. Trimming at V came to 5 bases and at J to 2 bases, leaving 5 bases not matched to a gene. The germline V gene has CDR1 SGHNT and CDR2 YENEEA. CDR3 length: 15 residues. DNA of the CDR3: TGTGCCAGCAGCCCAGGGACTAGCGCGCAAGAGACCCAGTACTTC. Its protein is CASSPGTSAQETQYF.

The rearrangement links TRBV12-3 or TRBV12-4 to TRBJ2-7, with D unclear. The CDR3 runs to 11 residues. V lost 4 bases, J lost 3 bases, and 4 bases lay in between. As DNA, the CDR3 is TGTGCCAGCAGTTATCTCTACGAGCAGTACTTC. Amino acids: CASSYLYEQYF.

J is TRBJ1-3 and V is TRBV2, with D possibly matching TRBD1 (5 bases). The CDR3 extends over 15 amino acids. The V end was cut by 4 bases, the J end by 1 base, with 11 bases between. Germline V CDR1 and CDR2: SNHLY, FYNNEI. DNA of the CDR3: TGTGCCAGCAGTGTCTTCTCAGGGTCTGGAAACACCATATATTTT. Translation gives CASSVFSGSGNTIYF.

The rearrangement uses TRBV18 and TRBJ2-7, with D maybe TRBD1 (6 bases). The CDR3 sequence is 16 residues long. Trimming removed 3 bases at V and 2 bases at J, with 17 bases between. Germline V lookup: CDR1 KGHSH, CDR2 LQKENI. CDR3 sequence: CASSPRSGQLAYEQYF. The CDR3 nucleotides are TGTGCCAGCTCACCCCGCTCCGGACAGCTTGCCTACGAGCAGTACTTC.

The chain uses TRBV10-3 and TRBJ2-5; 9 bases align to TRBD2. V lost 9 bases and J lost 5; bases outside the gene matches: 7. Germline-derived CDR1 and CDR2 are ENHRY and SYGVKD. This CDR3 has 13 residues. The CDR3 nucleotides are TGTGCCATTAGCGGGGGTTTTATGGAGACCCAGTACTTC. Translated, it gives CAISGGFMETQYF.

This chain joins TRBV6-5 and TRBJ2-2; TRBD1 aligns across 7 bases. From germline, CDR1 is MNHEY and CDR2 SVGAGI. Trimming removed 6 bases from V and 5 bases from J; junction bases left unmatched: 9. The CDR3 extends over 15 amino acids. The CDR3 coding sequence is TGTGCCAGCAGCCGAACAGGGGATCGGACCGGGGAGCTGTTTTTT. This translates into CASSRTGDRTGELFF.

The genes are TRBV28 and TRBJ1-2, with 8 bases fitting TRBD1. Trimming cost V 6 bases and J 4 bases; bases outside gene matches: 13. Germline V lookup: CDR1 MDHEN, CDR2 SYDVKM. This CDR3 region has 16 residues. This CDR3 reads CASRPTGGGDLYGYTF. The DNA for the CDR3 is TGTGCCAGCAGACCAACAGGGGGGGGAGACCTCTATGGCTACACCTTC.

The CDR3 sequence is CASSYARATNEKLFF. As DNA, the CDR3 is TGTGCCAGCAGTTACGCGAGGGCTACTAATGAAAAACTGTTTTTT. The genes are TRBV6-6 and TRBJ1-4, with no clear D. This CDR3 is built from 15 residues. The germline gives CDR1 MNHNY, CDR2 SVGAGI (reference sequence). Trimming removed 2 bases at V and 2 bases at J, with 9 bases between.